The 11 T cell receptor beta chains in this list originate from one sample, sequenced in a study of beta chain features in type 1 diabetes (dated by TCRdb to 2016 to 2019). The method behind the library was the immunoSEQ multiplex PCR assay. The entire isolated RNA was reverse transcribed using the High Capacity cDNA Reverse Transcription Kit, and thus expressed TCRB transcripts were sequenced. What TCRdb holds here is the immuneACCESS table cut down to in-frame rearrangements. Part of the clones is not present; checked against another copy, under half of the missing clones reflect an unresolved V gene, and the others are unexplained. The sample has around 160,000 clones on record, about 51% of them singletons. In total, the top ten clones hold over 0.4% of the sample. The sample was Tregs from blood. The sample's cell subset or site label, decoded: regulatory CD4+ T cells. Every receptor here comes from a man aged 18-30 years in good health.

In its sample, this clone was seen a few times. The CDR3 coding sequence is TGCGCCAGCAGTCAAACCACACGTCGAGGGGGCGATGAGCAGTTCTTC. Translated: CASSQTTRRGGDEQFF. The chain carries TRBV23-1 and TRBJ2-1; 7 bases are shared with TRBD1. TRBV23-1 is classed as an ORF, of uncertain function. CDR3 length: 16 amino acids. Trimming removed 2 bases from V and 8 bases from J; junction bases left unmatched: 12.

The rearrangement uses TRBV18 and TRBJ1-1; the match to TRBD1 covers 9 bases. CDR1 KGHSH and CDR2 LQKENI come from the germline V gene. The V gene end was trimmed by 5 bases and the J gene end by 11 bases; junction bases not matched to a gene: 6. This CDR3 is 12 amino acids long. The CDR3 here is CASSDRGSMAFF. CDR3 DNA: TGTGCCAGCTCAGACAGGGGGTCGATGGCTTTCTTT. Supplemented by reference TRBV18 and TRBJ1-1, the full variable domain reads NAGVMQNPRHLVRRRGQEARLRCSPMKGHSHVYWYRQLPEEGLKFMVYLQKENIIDESGMPKERFSAEFPKEGPSILRIQQVVRGDSAAYFCASSDRGSMAFFGQGTRLTVV.

Remarks on this clone: Germline and junction disagree at one end, which may indicate a read error. The chain combines TRBV6-5 with TRBJ2-3; 8 bases align to TRBD1. CDR1 is MNHEY, CDR2 SVGAGI, per germline. The CDR3 is made up of 14 amino acids. The DNA of the CDR3 is TGTGCCAGCAGTGAACCAGGGGGCACGGATACGCAGTATTTT. Its protein is CASSEPGGTDTQYF.

CDR3 sequence: CASSPPGREPGYTF. CDR3 DNA sequence: TGTGCCAGCTCACCACCGGGCCGGGAGCCCGGTTACACCTTC. The rearrangement uses TRBV18 and TRBJ1-2; D remains unclear. CDR1 and CDR2 from the germline V gene are KGHSH and LQKENI. This CDR3 spans 14 amino acids. V was trimmed by 0 bases and J by 11 bases, leaving 16 bases between them.

The chain combines TRBV28 with TRBJ2-1; tentatively, D is TRBD2 (6 bases). V lost 5 bases, J lost 2 bases, and 16 bases lay in between. The CDR3 consists of 16 residues. In germline, CDR1 is MDHEN, CDR2 SYDVKM. The CDR3 here is CASSRNREHTYNEQFF. The DNA of the CDR3 is TGTGCCAGCAGTCGGAACCGGGAGCACACCTACAATGAGCAGTTCTTC.

V usage is TRBV7-2 and J usage is TRBJ2-5; TRBD1 aligns across 8 bases. The J call may be incorrect, as the DNA end agrees better with TRBJ2-7. The CDR3 consists of 14 residues. Germline CDR1 is SGHTA and CDR2 is FQGNSA. DNA for the CDR3: TGTGCCAGCAGCTTAGACAGGGGGAGGTACGAGCAGTACTTC. Its protein product is CASSLDRGRYEQYF.

The chain has TRBV5-1 and TRBJ1-5; 8 bases are a match to TRBD1. In germline, CDR1 is SGHRS, CDR2 YFSETQ. This CDR3 is 16 amino acids long. V lost 4 bases, J lost 5 bases, and 11 bases stayed unmatched. Here the CDR3 DNA reads TGCGCCAGCAGCCCTGGGACAGGCGCGGATTATCAGCCCCAGCATTTT. Protein sequence: CASSPGTGADYQPQHF.

This sequence joins TRBV4-1 and TRBJ2-1, with a possible D match to TRBD2 (5 bases). Trimming cost V 7 bases and J 7 bases, with 8 bases left between them. There are 11 residues in the CDR3. Looked up from germline, CDR1 is MGHRA and CDR2 is YSYEKL. CDR3 region: CASKGGNEQFF. The DNA for the CDR3 is TGCGCCAGCAAAGGCGGGAATGAGCAGTTCTTC.

This rearrangement joins TRBV5-1 to TRBJ2-1; 8 bases are shared with TRBD2. Germline V lookup: CDR1 SGHRS, CDR2 YFSETQ. V shed 4 bases, J shed 8 bases, and the junction held 11 bases outside the gene matches. The CDR3 is made up of 15 amino acids. DNA for the CDR3: TGCGCCAGCAGCCAAGGGACTAGACGGGCCGATGAGCAGTTCTTC. It specifies CASSQGTRRADEQFF.

This clone was observed a few times. Distinct nucleotide sequences in the sample also encode this CDR3. The gene calls are TRBV6-6 and TRBJ2-2, with no clear D. V lost 5 bases and J lost 9, with 10 bases in between. CDR3 length: 12 amino acids. Germline CDR1 reads MNHNY; CDR2 reads SVGAGI (reference sequence). The CDR3 reads CASSQPLRELFF. The CDR3 DNA reads TGTGCCAGCAGTCAACCACTGCGGGAGCTGTTTTTT.

This clone has more than one count but fewer than ten. The chain links TRBV6-1 to TRBJ1-1; D not certain. CDR1 and CDR2 (germline): MNHNS, SASEGT. The CDR3 runs 17 residues. V lost 4 bases and J 0 bases, leaving 18 bases between the germline ends. This CDR3 is CASSVSAVRYLNTEAFF. The CDR3 DNA reads TGTGCCAGCAGTGTCAGCGCGGTGCGATACTTGAACACTGAAGCTTTCTTT.